This entry lists 7 T cell receptor beta chains sequenced from one sample in a study of blood T cell repertoires in COVID-19. Sequencing used immunoSEQ multiplex PCR; TCRdb keeps in-frame clones, though not all of them. The sample includes about 120,000 clones, over 80% of them seen just once. Sequences were obtained from peripheral blood. Receptors were obtained from a woman aged 70-85 years with acute or convalescent COVID-19.

This clone has only a few counts. This chain links TRBV3-1 (or the pseudogene TRBV3-2) with TRBJ1-3; D is possibly TRBD1 (6 bases). V was clipped by 4 bases and J by 0 bases, with 13 bases between them. Germline V CDR1 and CDR2: LGHDT, YNNKEL (reference sequence). The CDR3 length is 16 residues. CDR3 loop: CASSRAGGYSGNTIYF. The CDR3, as DNA: TGTGCCAGCAGCCGGGCGGGGGGCTACTCTGGAAACACCATATATTTT.

J is TRBJ1-1 and V is TRBV11-2; 7 bases match TRBD1. The CDR3 covers 14 residues. The ends lost 3 bases at V and 3 bases at J; junction bases unmatched: 4. In germline, CDR1 is SGHAT, CDR2 FQNNGV. In DNA form, the CDR3 reads TGTGCCAGCAGCTTTAACGACAGGGACACTGAAGCTTTCTTT. Translation gives CASSFNDRDTEAFF.

This clone was seen once. The gene calls are TRBV15 and TRBJ1-4; possible D gene TRBD1, 6 bases. From germline, CDR1 is LNHNV and CDR2 YYDKDF (reference sequence). This CDR3 is 16 amino acids long. The V and J ends lost 5 bases and 4 bases respectively, with 17 bases between them. The CDR3 protein is CATSGSWTVGNEKLFF. DNA of the CDR3: TGTGCCACCAGCGGCTCGTGGACAGTGGGTAATGAAAAACTGTTTTTT.

The V and J genes are TRBV2 and TRBJ1-5; possibly TRBD1 for D (6 bases). V was cut by 5 bases and J by 0 bases, with 11 bases left in between. The CDR3 spans 15 residues. Germline V gene sequence: CDR1 SNHLY, CDR2 FYNNEI. The CDR3 DNA follows: TGTGCCAGCAGTCTACAGGGTCTTAGCAATCAGCCCCAGCATTTT. Translation gives CASSLQGLSNQPQHF.

CDR3 nucleotides: TGTGCCACCAGTGATTTGGGGAGGGGATATGGCTACACCTTC. Translation: CATSDLGRGYGYTF. The rearrangement uses TRBV24-1 and TRBJ1-2, with D tentatively TRBD1 (5 bases). Deletions cut 0 bases from V and 5 bases from J, with 9 bases between. Germline CDR1 is KGHDR and CDR2 is SFDVKD. This CDR3 is 14 amino acids long.

The V gene is TRBV28, the J gene TRBJ2-7, with TRBD1 identical over 7 bases. Germline CDR1 reads MDHEN; CDR2 reads SYDVKM. The CDR3 consists of 14 residues. V shed 5 bases and J 5 bases; nucleotides not matched to a gene: 9. The CDR3 loop reads CASSPFLQGHEQYF. The CDR3, as DNA: TGTGCCAGCAGTCCCTTCTTACAGGGGCACGAGCAGTACTTC. The full variable domain, in which reference TRBV28 and TRBJ2-7 provide the parts outside the CDR3, is DVKVTQSSRYLVKRTGEKVFLECVQDMDHENMFWYRQDPGLGLRLIYFSYDVKMKEKGDIPEGYSVSREKKERFSLILESASTNQTSMYLCASSPFLQGHEQYFGPGTRLTVT.

The rearrangement uses TRBV5-1 and TRBJ1-2; the match to TRBD1 covers 8 bases. J lost 7 bases, V lost 4 bases, and 6 bases had no gene match. The CDR3 contains 13 residues. Germline values: CDR1 SGHRS, CDR2 YFSETQ. The CDR3 loop is CASSAGTGLGYTF. The CDR3 DNA reads as TGCGCCAGCAGCGCCGGGACAGGCCTTGGCTACACCTTC.